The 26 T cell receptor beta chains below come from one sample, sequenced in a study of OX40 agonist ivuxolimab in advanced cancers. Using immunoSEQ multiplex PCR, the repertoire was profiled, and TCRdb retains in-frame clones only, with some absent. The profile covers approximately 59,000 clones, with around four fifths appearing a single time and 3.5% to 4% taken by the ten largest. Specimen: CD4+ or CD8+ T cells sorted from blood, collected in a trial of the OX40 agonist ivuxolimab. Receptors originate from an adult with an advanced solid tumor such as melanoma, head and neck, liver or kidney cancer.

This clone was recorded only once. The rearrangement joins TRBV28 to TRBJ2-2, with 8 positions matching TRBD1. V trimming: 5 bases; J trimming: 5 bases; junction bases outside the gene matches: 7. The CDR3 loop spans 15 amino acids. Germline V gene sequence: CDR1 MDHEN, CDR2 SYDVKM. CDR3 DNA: TGTGCCAGCAGTCGGGCAGGGGGCCGAACCGGGGAGCTGTTTTTT. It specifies CASSRAGGRTGELFF.

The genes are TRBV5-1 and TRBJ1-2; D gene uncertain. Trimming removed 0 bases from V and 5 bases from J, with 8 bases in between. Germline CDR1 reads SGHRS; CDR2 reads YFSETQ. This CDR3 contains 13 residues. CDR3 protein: CASSLAGVYGYTF. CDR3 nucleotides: TGCGCCAGCAGCTTGGCCGGGGTATATGGCTACACCTTC.

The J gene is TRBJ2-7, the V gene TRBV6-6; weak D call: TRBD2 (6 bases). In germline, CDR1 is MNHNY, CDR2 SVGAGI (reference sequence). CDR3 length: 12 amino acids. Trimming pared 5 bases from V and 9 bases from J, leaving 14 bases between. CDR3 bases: TGTGCCAGCAGTCCGGGGCGGGGTGTGCAGTACTTC. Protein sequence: CASSPGRGVQYF.

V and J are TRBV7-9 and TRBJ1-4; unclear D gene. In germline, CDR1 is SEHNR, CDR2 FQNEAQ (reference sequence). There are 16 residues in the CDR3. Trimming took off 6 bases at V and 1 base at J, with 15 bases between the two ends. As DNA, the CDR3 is TGTGCCAGCAGTTCAGCAGGACGGGGAACTAATGAAAAACTGTTTTTT. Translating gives CASSSAGRGTNEKLFF.

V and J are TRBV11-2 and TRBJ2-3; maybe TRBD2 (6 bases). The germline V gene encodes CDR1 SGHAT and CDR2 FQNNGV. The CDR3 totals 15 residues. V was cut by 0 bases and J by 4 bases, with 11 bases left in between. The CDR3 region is CASSLDLGDSDTQYF. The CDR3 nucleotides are TGTGCCAGCAGCTTAGATTTGGGGGACTCAGATACGCAGTATTTT.

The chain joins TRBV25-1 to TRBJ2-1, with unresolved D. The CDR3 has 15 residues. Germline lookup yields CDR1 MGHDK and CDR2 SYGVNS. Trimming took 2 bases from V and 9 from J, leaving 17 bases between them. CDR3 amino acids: CASSEPSGRGGEQFF. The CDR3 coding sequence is TGTGCCAGCAGTGAACCGTCCGGGCGAGGCGGTGAGCAGTTCTTC.

CDR3 protein: CASSSRTVKLFF. The CDR3 nucleotides are TGTGCCAGTAGTTCTCGGACGGTGAAACTGTTTTTT. The chain couples TRBV19 to TRBJ1-4; D gene unclear. This CDR3 spans 12 amino acids. The germline V gene encodes CDR1 LNHDA and CDR2 SQIVND (reference sequence). Trimming cost V 5 bases and J 11 bases, with 12 bases left between them.

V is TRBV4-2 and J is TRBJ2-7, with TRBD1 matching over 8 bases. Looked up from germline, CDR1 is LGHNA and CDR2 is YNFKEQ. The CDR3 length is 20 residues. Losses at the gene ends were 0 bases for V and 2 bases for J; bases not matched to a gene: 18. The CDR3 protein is CASSQEGDRGSSEFPYEQYF. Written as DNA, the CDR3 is TGTGCCAGCAGCCAAGAGGGCGACAGGGGTTCTAGCGAGTTCCCCTACGAGCAGTACTTC.

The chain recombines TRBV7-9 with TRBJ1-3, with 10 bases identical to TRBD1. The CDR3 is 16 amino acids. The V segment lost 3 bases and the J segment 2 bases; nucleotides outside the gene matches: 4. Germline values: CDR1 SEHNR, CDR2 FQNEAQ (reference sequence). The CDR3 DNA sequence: TGTGCCAGCAGCTTCGTGGACAGGGGGGCTGGAAACACCATATATTTT. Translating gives CASSFVDRGAGNTIYF.

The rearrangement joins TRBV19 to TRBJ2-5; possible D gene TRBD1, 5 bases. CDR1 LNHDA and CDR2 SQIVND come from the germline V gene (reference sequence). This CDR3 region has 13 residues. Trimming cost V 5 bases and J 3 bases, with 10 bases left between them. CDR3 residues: CASSGRAEETQYF. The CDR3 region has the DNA TGTGCCAGTAGTGGCAGGGCAGAAGAGACCCAGTACTTC.

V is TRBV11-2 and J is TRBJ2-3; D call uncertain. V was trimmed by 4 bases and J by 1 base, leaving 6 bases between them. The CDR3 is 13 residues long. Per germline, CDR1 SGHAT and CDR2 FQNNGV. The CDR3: CASSYLRTDTQYF. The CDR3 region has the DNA TGTGCCAGCAGCTACCTTCGCACAGATACGCAGTATTTT. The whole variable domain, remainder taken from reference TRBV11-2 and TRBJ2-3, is EAGVAQSPRYKIIEKRQSVAFWCNPISGHATLYWYQQILGQGPKLLIQFQNNGVVDDSQLPKDRFSAERLKGVDSTLKIQPAKLEDSAVYLCASSYLRTDTQYFGPGTRLTVL.

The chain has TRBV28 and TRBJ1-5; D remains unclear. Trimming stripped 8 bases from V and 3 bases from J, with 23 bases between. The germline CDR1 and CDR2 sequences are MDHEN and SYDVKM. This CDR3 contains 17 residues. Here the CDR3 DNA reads TGTGCCAGCGGCCCCCACGTCGACTCAAATATCAATCAGCCCCAGCATTTT. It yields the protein CASGPHVDSNINQPQHF.

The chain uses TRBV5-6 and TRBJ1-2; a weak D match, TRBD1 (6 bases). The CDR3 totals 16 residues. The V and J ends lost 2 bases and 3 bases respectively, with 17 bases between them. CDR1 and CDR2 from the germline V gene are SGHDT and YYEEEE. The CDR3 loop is CASSLLARGVDYGYTF. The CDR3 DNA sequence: TGTGCCAGCAGCTTATTGGCCAGGGGAGTTGACTATGGCTACACCTTC.

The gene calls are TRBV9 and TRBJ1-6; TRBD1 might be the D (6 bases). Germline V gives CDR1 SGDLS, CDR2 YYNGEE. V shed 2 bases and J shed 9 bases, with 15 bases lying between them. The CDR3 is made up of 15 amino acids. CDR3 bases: TGTGCCAGCAGCGTCGGGACACTGGGTTCTTCACCCCTCCACTTT. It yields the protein CASSVGTLGSSPLHF.

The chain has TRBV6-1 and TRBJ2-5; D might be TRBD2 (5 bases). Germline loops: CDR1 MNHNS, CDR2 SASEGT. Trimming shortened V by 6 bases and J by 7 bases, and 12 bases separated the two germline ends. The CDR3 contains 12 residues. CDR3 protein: CASRLGYGTQYF. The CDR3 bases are TGTGCCAGCAGACTAGGGTACGGGACCCAGTACTTC.

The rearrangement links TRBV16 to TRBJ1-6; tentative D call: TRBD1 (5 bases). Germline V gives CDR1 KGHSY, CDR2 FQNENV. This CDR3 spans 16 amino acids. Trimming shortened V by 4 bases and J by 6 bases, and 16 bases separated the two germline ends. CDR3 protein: CASSLNVGPINSPLHF. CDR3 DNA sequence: TGTGCCAGCAGCCTAAACGTGGGGCCGATTAATTCACCCCTCCACTTT.

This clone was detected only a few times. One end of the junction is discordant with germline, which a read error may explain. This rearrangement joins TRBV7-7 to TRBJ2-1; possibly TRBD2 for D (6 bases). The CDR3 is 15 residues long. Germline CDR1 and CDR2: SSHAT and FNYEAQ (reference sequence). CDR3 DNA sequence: TGTGCTAGCAGCTTAGACGGGAGCTCGTACAATGAGCAGTTCTTC. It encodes CASSLDGSSYNEQFF.

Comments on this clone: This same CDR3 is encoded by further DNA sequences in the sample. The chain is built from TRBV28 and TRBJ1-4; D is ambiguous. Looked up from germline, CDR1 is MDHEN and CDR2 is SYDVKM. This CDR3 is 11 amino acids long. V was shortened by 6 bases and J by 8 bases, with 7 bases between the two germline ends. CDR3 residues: CASRRNEKLFF. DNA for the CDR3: TGTGCCAGCAGACGTAACGAAAAACTGTTTTTT.

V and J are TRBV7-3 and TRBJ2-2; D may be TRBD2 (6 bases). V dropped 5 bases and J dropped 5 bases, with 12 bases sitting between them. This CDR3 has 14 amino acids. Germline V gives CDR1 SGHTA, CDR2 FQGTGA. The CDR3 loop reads CASSPGTETGELFF. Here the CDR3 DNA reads TGTGCCAGCAGCCCCGGGACTGAGACCGGGGAGCTGTTTTTT.

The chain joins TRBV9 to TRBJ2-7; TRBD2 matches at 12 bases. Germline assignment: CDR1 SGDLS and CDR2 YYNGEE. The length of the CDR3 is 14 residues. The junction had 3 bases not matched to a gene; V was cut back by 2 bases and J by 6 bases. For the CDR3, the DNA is TGTGCCAGCAGCGTGGGACTAGCGGGCGGCGAGCAGTACTTC. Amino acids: CASSVGLAGGEQYF.

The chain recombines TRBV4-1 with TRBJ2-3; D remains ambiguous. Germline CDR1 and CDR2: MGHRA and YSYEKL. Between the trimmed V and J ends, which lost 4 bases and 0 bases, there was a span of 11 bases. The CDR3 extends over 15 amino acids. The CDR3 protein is CASSPTPRSTDTQYF. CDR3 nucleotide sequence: TGCGCCAGCAGCCCTACCCCTCGTAGCACAGATACGCAGTATTTT.

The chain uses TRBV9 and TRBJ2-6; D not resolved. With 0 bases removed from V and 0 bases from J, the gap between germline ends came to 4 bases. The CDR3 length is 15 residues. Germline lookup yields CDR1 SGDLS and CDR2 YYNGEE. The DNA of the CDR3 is TGTGCCAGCAGCGTAGGGAACTCTGGGGCCAACGTCCTGACTTTC. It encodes CASSVGNSGANVLTF.

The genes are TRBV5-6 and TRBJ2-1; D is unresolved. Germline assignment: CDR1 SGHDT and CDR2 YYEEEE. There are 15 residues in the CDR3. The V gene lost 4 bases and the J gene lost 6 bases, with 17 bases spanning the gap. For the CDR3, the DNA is TGTGCCAGCAGCCACCGCCGCCACGGTCCCAATGAGCAGTTCTTC. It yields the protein CASSHRRHGPNEQFF.

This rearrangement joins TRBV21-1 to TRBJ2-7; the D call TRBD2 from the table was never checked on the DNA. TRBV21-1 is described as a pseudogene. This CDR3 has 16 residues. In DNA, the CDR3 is TGTGCCAGCAGCAAGCGGTCCGAGGGCATCGCCTACGAGCAGTACTTC. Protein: CASSKRSEGIAYEQYF.

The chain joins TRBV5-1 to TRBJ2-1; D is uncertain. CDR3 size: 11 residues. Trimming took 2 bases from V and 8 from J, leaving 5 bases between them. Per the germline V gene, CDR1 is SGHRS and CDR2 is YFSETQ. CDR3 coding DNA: TGCGCCAGCAGCTTTGGCGATGAGCAGTTCTTC. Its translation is CASSFGDEQFF.

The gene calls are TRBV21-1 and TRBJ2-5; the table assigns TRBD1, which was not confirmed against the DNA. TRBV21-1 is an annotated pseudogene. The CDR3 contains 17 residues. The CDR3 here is CASSKESVGRGKETQYF. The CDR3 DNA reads TGTGCCAGCAGCAAAGAATCGGTGGGCAGGGGTAAAGAGACCCAGTACTTC.